This is a list of T cell receptor beta chains from one sample in a study of human T cells and chemical hapten exposure. TCRdb re-derived calls from the RACE reads in MiXCR, one entry per CDR3 protein. The data hold 55,000 to 75,000 distinct CDR3 sequences, with around 12% observed a single time. This specimen consisted of whole blood, obtained in connection with sensitization to the hapten diphenylcyclopropenone (DPC). The receptor set was obtained from a man aged 25-45 years with alopecia areata. Some clones in this sample may be carry-over from other donors' samples. Both conserved end residues are part of each CDR3. A D gene is named only where the DNA matches it firmly. Expanded clones get a size class; other rows say once, few or many, or leave the size out.

j_call: TRBJ2-1
v_call: TRBV6-5
d_call: -
clone_size: many
cdr3_nt: TGTGCCAGCAGTTACTCCCACAATGAGCAGTTCTTC
cdr3_aa: CASSYSHNEQFF

j_call: TRBJ2-1
v_call: TRBV27
d_call: -
clone_size: few
cdr3_nt: TGTGCCAGCAGACGCGGGGGCCCCAACAATGAGCAGTTCTTC
cdr3_aa: CASRRGGPNNEQFF

j_call: TRBJ1-2
v_call: TRBV9
d_call: -
clone_size: many
cdr3_nt: TGTGCCAGCAGCGTACCTAACAGCCCTGGATCGGGCCGGTCGTTCTATGGCTACACCTTC
cdr3_aa: CASSVPNSPGSGRSFYGYTF

j_call: TRBJ2-7
v_call: TRBV21-1
d_call: -
clone_size: many
cdr3_nt: TGTGCCAGCAGCACGCGATGTGCAGGGGGCTACGAGCAGTACTTC
cdr3_aa: CASSTRCAGGYEQYF

j_call: TRBJ2-1
v_call: TRBV5-5
d_call: -
clone_size: -
cdr3_nt: TGTGCCAGCAGCTTGGCGCGACTAGTTGAGCAGTTCTTC
cdr3_aa: CASSLARLVEQFF

j_call: TRBJ2-1
v_call: TRBV7-2
d_call: TRBD2
clone_size: few
cdr3_nt: TGTGCCAGCAGCGTGCTAGCGGGGGTTTACAATGAGCAGTTCTTC
cdr3_aa: CASSVLAGVYNEQFF

j_call: TRBJ2-7
v_call: TRBV4-2
d_call: TRBD1
clone_size: many
cdr3_nt: TGTGCCAGCAGCCTAAATAACAGGGGGTACTCCTACGAGCAGTACTTC
cdr3_aa: CASSLNNRGYSYEQYF

j_call: TRBJ1-6
v_call: TRBV5-4
d_call: TRBD1
clone_size: few
cdr3_nt: TGTGCCAGCAGCCCTGGGACAGGGGCCTCCTATAATTCACCCCTCCACTTT
cdr3_aa: CASSPGTGASYNSPLHF

j_call: TRBJ2-3
v_call: TRBV7-9
d_call: TRBD2
clone_size: few
cdr3_nt: TGTGCCAGCAGCTCCTGGACTAGCGGGGGCAGCACAGATACGCAGTATTTT
cdr3_aa: CASSSWTSGGSTDTQYF

j_call: TRBJ1-1
v_call: TRBV29-1
d_call: -
clone_size: -
cdr3_nt: TGCAGCGTTGCACAGTTGAACACTGAAGCTTTCTTT
cdr3_aa: CSVAQLNTEAFF

j_call: TRBJ1-3
v_call: TRBV7-9
d_call: -
clone_size: many
cdr3_nt: TGTGCCAGCAGCTTAAGCACGAGGGAAAACACCATATATTTT
cdr3_aa: CASSLSTRENTIYF

j_call: TRBJ1-2
v_call: TRBV20-1
d_call: -
clone_size: few
cdr3_nt: TGCAGTGCCCCCGGACAGAAACTGACTAACTATGGCTACACCTTC
cdr3_aa: CSAPGQKLTNYGYTF

j_call: TRBJ2-1
v_call: TRBV27
d_call: -
clone_size: few
cdr3_nt: TGTGCCAGCAAGGACAACCCCTTATACAATGAGCAGTTCTTC
cdr3_aa: CASKDNPLYNEQFF

j_call: TRBJ2-3
v_call: TRBV7-2
d_call: -
clone_size: many
cdr3_nt: TGTGCCAGCAGCTCGAATACCCAGGGAAAAACCTTTGGTACGCAGTATTTT
cdr3_aa: CASSSNTQGKTFGTQYF

j_call: TRBJ2-1
v_call: TRBV5-1
d_call: TRBD2
clone_size: -
cdr3_nt: TGCGCCAGCAGCTGGGGACTAGCGGGGAGCTCCTACAATGAGCAGTTCTTC
cdr3_aa: CASSWGLAGSSYNEQFF

j_call: TRBJ1-5
v_call: TRBV7-9
d_call: -
clone_size: many
cdr3_nt: TGTGCCAGCAGTATTTCAAGCAATCAGCCCCAGCATTTT
cdr3_aa: CASSISSNQPQHF

j_call: TRBJ2-6
v_call: TRBV19
d_call: -
clone_size: many
cdr3_nt: TGTGCCAGTAGTACCCTCAGGGGAAAGCTGGCCAACGTCCTGACTTTC
cdr3_aa: CASSTLRGKLANVLTF

j_call: TRBJ1-1
v_call: TRBV7-2
d_call: TRBD1
clone_size: -
cdr3_nt: TGTGCCAGCAGCCGGGGGGACAGGCGAACTGAAGCTTTCTTT
cdr3_aa: CASSRGDRRTEAFF

j_call: TRBJ1-2
v_call: TRBV30
d_call: -
clone_size: -
cdr3_nt: TGTGCCTGGAGTGTACGTACAGACCATGGCTACACCTTC
cdr3_aa: CAWSVRTDHGYTF

j_call: TRBJ2-3
v_call: TRBV28
d_call: TRBD2
clone_size: -
cdr3_nt: TGTGCCAGCGGGAGCGGGGGCAGCACAGATACGCAGTATTTT
cdr3_aa: CASGSGGSTDTQYF

j_call: TRBJ2-5
v_call: TRBV6-5
d_call: -
clone_size: many
cdr3_nt: TGTGCCAGCAGTTACTCGCCGCAAGAGACCCAGTACTTC
cdr3_aa: CASSYSPQETQYF

j_call: TRBJ2-7
v_call: TRBV4-3
d_call: -
clone_size: few
cdr3_nt: TGCGCCAGCAGCCAAGTACAAGGGGGCGAGCAGTACTTC
cdr3_aa: CASSQVQGGEQYF

j_call: TRBJ2-2
v_call: TRBV2
d_call: -
clone_size: -
cdr3_nt: TGTGCCAGCGGTCAGATCACCGGGGAGCTGTTTTTT
cdr3_aa: CASGQITGELFF

j_call: TRBJ2-7
v_call: TRBV10-3
d_call: -
clone_size: -
cdr3_nt: TGTGCCATCAGTGCTACCGGGACGTCCGCCTACGAGCAGTACTTC
cdr3_aa: CAISATGTSAYEQYF

j_call: TRBJ2-1
v_call: TRBV29-1
d_call: -
clone_size: many
cdr3_nt: TGCAGCGTCGCAGGGCAGTGGGGCAAGTCTAATGAGCAGTTCTTC
cdr3_aa: CSVAGQWGKSNEQFF

j_call: TRBJ1-1
v_call: TRBV29-1
d_call: -
clone_size: many
cdr3_nt: TGCAGCGTTGCCTCGGACACTGAAGCTTTCTTT
cdr3_aa: CSVASDTEAFF

j_call: TRBJ2-3
v_call: TRBV5-1
d_call: TRBD2
clone_size: -
cdr3_nt: TGCGCCAGCAGCTTGGCGGGGGGGCCGGCAGATACGCAGTATTTT
cdr3_aa: CASSLAGGPADTQYF

j_call: TRBJ2-5
v_call: TRBV5-5
d_call: -
clone_size: few
cdr3_nt: TGTGCCAGCAGCTTTCAGACAAGCGAGACCCAGTACTTC
cdr3_aa: CASSFQTSETQYF

j_call: TRBJ2-5
v_call: TRBV7-2
d_call: TRBD2
clone_size: once
cdr3_nt: TGTGCCAGCAGCTGGGGACTAGCGGAACAAGAGACCCAGTACTTC
cdr3_aa: CASSWGLAEQETQYF

j_call: TRBJ2-3
v_call: TRBV10-2
d_call: TRBD2
clone_size: many
cdr3_nt: TGCGCCAGCACCCTCAGCGGGGCTCTCACAGATACGCAGTATTTT
cdr3_aa: CASTLSGALTDTQYF

j_call: TRBJ1-3
v_call: TRBV30
d_call: -
clone_size: -
cdr3_nt: TGTGCCTGGAGTGTCACAGGGACTGGAAACACCATATATTTT
cdr3_aa: CAWSVTGTGNTIYF

j_call: TRBJ1-3
v_call: TRBV9
d_call: -
clone_size: -
cdr3_nt: TGTGCCAGCACGTCAGAGACAAAACGCTCTGGAAACACCATATATTTT
cdr3_aa: CASTSETKRSGNTIYF

j_call: TRBJ1-2
v_call: TRBV12-3/TRBV12-4
d_call: -
clone_size: few
cdr3_nt: TGTGCCAGCAGAGCCTGGGGGGCTGGTGGCTACACCTTC
cdr3_aa: CASRAWGAGGYTF

j_call: TRBJ2-5
v_call: TRBV11-2
d_call: TRBD2
clone_size: many
cdr3_nt: TGTGCCAGCAGCCCCCTAGCGGGGGTGGGAGAGACCCAGTACTTC
cdr3_aa: CASSPLAGVGETQYF

j_call: TRBJ1-2
v_call: TRBV27
d_call: -
clone_size: -
cdr3_nt: TGTGCCAGCGCGCTAGAACAGGGATTCTATGGCTACACCTTC
cdr3_aa: CASALEQGFYGYTF

j_call: TRBJ2-3
v_call: TRBV11-2
d_call: TRBD2
clone_size: -
cdr3_nt: TGTGCCAGCAGCCCGGGCCGGATATGGAGGTCTAGCGGGGGAACAGATACGCAGTATTTT
cdr3_aa: CASSPGRIWRSSGGTDTQYF

j_call: TRBJ2-7
v_call: TRBV6-5
d_call: TRBD1
clone_size: many
cdr3_nt: TGTGCCAGCAGTTCCGGGACAGGGGGCGGTAAGCAGTACTTC
cdr3_aa: CASSSGTGGGKQYF

j_call: TRBJ2-1
v_call: TRBV28
d_call: -
clone_size: many
cdr3_nt: TGTGCCAGCAATTCGTACAATGAGCAGTTCTTC
cdr3_aa: CASNSYNEQFF

j_call: TRBJ1-2
v_call: TRBV6-1
d_call: -
clone_size: many
cdr3_nt: TGTGCCAGCAGTGAAATAGGGGGACGGAACTATGGCTACACCTTC
cdr3_aa: CASSEIGGRNYGYTF

j_call: TRBJ2-2
v_call: TRBV28
d_call: TRBD1
clone_size: many
cdr3_nt: TGTGCCAGCAGTATAATAGGGGGCAGGAACACCGGGGAGCTGTTTTTT
cdr3_aa: CASSIIGGRNTGELFF

j_call: TRBJ2-3
v_call: TRBV30
d_call: -
clone_size: few
cdr3_nt: TGTGCCTGGAGTAAGGGGGTGCCAGATACGCAGTATTTT
cdr3_aa: CAWSKGVPDTQYF

j_call: TRBJ2-5
v_call: TRBV9
d_call: TRBD1
clone_size: many
cdr3_nt: TGTGCCAGCAGCCCCTCCGGAGGACAGGGGAGAGAGACCCAGTACTTC
cdr3_aa: CASSPSGGQGRETQYF

j_call: TRBJ1-6
v_call: TRBV20-1
d_call: -
clone_size: few
cdr3_nt: TGCAGTGCTAGAGGGGGGCTGAGTTCACCCCTCCACTTT
cdr3_aa: CSARGGLSSPLHF

j_call: TRBJ1-4
v_call: TRBV5-1
d_call: -
clone_size: -
cdr3_nt: TGCGCCAGCAGCTTGGAGGCGAATGAAAAACTGTTTTTT
cdr3_aa: CASSLEANEKLFF

j_call: TRBJ2-3
v_call: TRBV28
d_call: -
clone_size: -
cdr3_nt: TGTGCCAGCAGTTTTTTTGCCTCCACAGATACGCAGTATTTT
cdr3_aa: CASSFFASTDTQYF

j_call: TRBJ2-1
v_call: TRBV2
d_call: TRBD1
clone_size: few
cdr3_nt: TGTGCCAGCATGTTGACAGGGGGTCACGAGCAGTTCTTC
cdr3_aa: CASMLTGGHEQFF

j_call: TRBJ1-5
v_call: TRBV7-9
d_call: -
clone_size: few
cdr3_nt: TGTGCCAGCAGCTTAGATGTCGGATGGCCCCAGCATTTT
cdr3_aa: CASSLDVGWPQHF

j_call: TRBJ2-7
v_call: TRBV11-2
d_call: -
clone_size: few
cdr3_nt: TGTGCCAGCAGCTCCCGCCCCACTGGGGAGCAGTACTTC
cdr3_aa: CASSSRPTGEQYF

j_call: TRBJ1-2
v_call: TRBV7-2
d_call: TRBD1
clone_size: many
cdr3_nt: TGTGCCAGCAGCTTAGAAGTCTGGGGTCTGAGGACAGGGGGCTATGGCTACACCTTC
cdr3_aa: CASSLEVWGLRTGGYGYTF

j_call: TRBJ2-3
v_call: TRBV7-9
d_call: -
clone_size: few
cdr3_nt: TGTGCCAGCAGCTTAGTTTCATTGGACAGCACAGATACGCAGTATTTT
cdr3_aa: CASSLVSLDSTDTQYF

j_call: TRBJ1-4
v_call: TRBV7-8
d_call: -
clone_size: few
cdr3_nt: TGTGCCAGCAGCTTAGCAGGGTTTAATGAAAAACTGTTTTTT
cdr3_aa: CASSLAGFNEKLFF

j_call: TRBJ2-1
v_call: TRBV11-1
d_call: TRBD2
clone_size: many
cdr3_nt: TGTGCCAGCAGCTTAAAATTGGGCCTAGCGGGGAACTACAATGAGCAGTTCTTC
cdr3_aa: CASSLKLGLAGNYNEQFF